The entry below gives a single T cell receptor beta chain sequence along with its context. Its antigen is undetermined. Germline V gene data show CDR1 as SGHRS and CDR2 as YFSETQ. V lost 0 bases to trimming and J lost 3 bases, with 7 bases between them. CDR3 length: 13 residues. The method was immunoSEQ multiplex PCR; TCRdb's version includes in-frame clones alone and lacks a portion of them. This sample has roughly 60,000 clones, with 94% found just once. The unexposed donors gave CD4+ T cells in about 2011-2019, prior to COVID-19. This record comes from a study of CD4 T cells in relation to SARS-CoV-2 and coronaviruses. Study background: The HLA restriction of the shared crossreactive spike epitopes was mapped.

Study-wide results and caveats: Memory recall responses, not primary responses primed in culture, are what the assay detects. No crossreactivity against non-spike viral proteins was tested here.

The TCR sequence derives from a human donor in good health. The chain recombines TRBV5-1 with TRBJ2-7; no reliable D call. The source material was naive CD4+ T cells from PBMCs. Sample subset: naive CD4+ T cells isolated by negative enrichment. DNA of the CDR3: TGCGCCAGCAGCTTGGTCGGAAACTACGAGCAGTACTTC. Residues: CASSLVGNYEQYF.